Given below is one TCR beta chain in context. The record originates from a study of T-cell reconstitution after alpha-beta-depleted transplantation in children. The library targeted TCRbeta and was prepared with unique molecular identifiers. TCRdb recomputed calls from the PCR reads with MiXCR, one row per CDR3 protein. The table lists some 280,000 distinct CDR3 sequences, over 8% of them singletons, with over 9% in the top ten. Germline lookup yields CDR1 DFQATT and CDR2 SNEGSKA (reference sequence). The V segment lost 5 bases and the J segment 11 bases; nucleotides outside the gene matches: 10. CDR3 size: 13 residues.

The receptor comes from a human donor who donated a stem cell graft to a child with SCID. The input for sequencing was PBMCs from the stem cell graft donor, taken from the stem cell graft. The chain joins TRBV20-1 to TRBJ2-3; TRBD2 matches at 10 bases. In DNA, the CDR3 is TGCAGTGCTTTTTTAGCGGGGGGTTTGGAGCAGTATTTT. Translating it yields CSAFLAGGLEQYF.